A selection of T cell receptor beta chains follows, all from one sample in a study of shared clonotypes between healthy human individuals. This table comes from immunoSEQ multiplex PCR, and its TCRdb copy is limited to in-frame clones, with some not included. The sample carries over 1.5 million clones, under 99% recorded once. The material sequenced was naive CD4+ T cells sorted from blood. Receptors were obtained from a man in his thirties or forties in good health. Both conserved end residues are part of each CDR3. D genes are given only for firm matches. Not every row has a clone size; where given, it reads once, few, many or a size class.

D gene: NA; J gene: TRBJ2-7; V gene: TRBV10-1; clone size: once; CDR3 protein: CASSDPGYEQYF; CDR3 DNA: TGCGCCAGTTCCGACCCGGGGTACGAGCAGTACTTC
D gene: TRBD1; J gene: TRBJ1-1; V gene: TRBV5-1; clone size: NA; CDR3 protein: CASSLTVRGQSTEAFF; CDR3 DNA: TGCGCCAGCAGCTTGACCGTCAGGGGGCAGAGCACTGAAGCTTTCTTT
D gene: TRBD1; J gene: TRBJ1-5; V gene: TRBV27; clone size: NA; CDR3 protein: CASSTGTGSNQPQHF; CDR3 DNA: TGTGCCAGCAGCACCGGGACAGGGAGCAATCAGCCCCAGCATTTT
D gene: TRBD2; J gene: TRBJ2-3; V gene: TRBV5-1; clone size: NA; CDR3 protein: CASSSQGMGTSGHTDTQYF; CDR3 DNA: TGCGCCAGCAGCTCCCAGGGGATGGGGACTAGCGGACACACAGATACGCAGTATTTT
D gene: TRBD2; J gene: TRBJ2-4; V gene: TRBV5-4; clone size: NA; CDR3 protein: CASSLDLEGRGGNIQYF; CDR3 DNA: TGTGCCAGCAGCTTGGACTTGGAGGGGAGGGGCGGAAACATTCAGTACTTC
D gene: NA; J gene: TRBJ2-2; V gene: TRBV9; clone size: NA; CDR3 protein: CASSPRGGGSTGELFF; CDR3 DNA: TGTGCCAGCAGCCCTCGAGGGGGCGGGAGCACCGGGGAGCTGTTTTTT
D gene: TRBD1; J gene: TRBJ2-6; V gene: TRBV28; clone size: NA; CDR3 protein: CASSSHRGTPGGANVLTF; CDR3 DNA: TGTGCCAGCAGTTCTCACAGGGGAACACCAGGGGGGGCCAACGTCCTGACTTTC
D gene: NA; J gene: TRBJ2-6; V gene: TRBV29-1; clone size: once; CDR3 protein: CSVAWMGLDGANVLTF; CDR3 DNA: TGCAGCGTTGCATGGATGGGCCTGGATGGGGCCAACGTCCTGACTTTC
D gene: TRBD2; J gene: TRBJ2-3; V gene: TRBV7-3; clone size: NA; CDR3 protein: CASNPGGRADTQYF; CDR3 DNA: TGTGCCAGCAACCCTGGCGGGAGAGCAGATACGCAGTATTTT
D gene: TRBD2; J gene: TRBJ2-2; V gene: TRBV19; clone size: NA; CDR3 protein: CASSAFSGSPGELFF; CDR3 DNA: TGTGCCAGTAGTGCCTTTAGCGGGAGCCCCGGGGAGCTGTTTTTT
D gene: NA; J gene: TRBJ1-3; V gene: TRBV9; clone size: NA; CDR3 protein: CASSVGWDSGNTIYF; CDR3 DNA: TGTGCCAGCAGCGTAGGGTGGGACTCTGGAAACACCATATATTTT
D gene: NA; J gene: TRBJ2-7; V gene: TRBV29-1; clone size: NA; CDR3 protein: CSVVGVSYEQYF; CDR3 DNA: TGCAGCGTTGTTGGTGTGTCCTACGAGCAGTACTTC
D gene: NA; J gene: TRBJ2-1; V gene: TRBV19; clone size: once; CDR3 protein: CASSRIYNEQFF; CDR3 DNA: TGTGCCAGTAGTAGGATATACAATGAGCAGTTCTTC
D gene: NA; J gene: TRBJ2-1; V gene: TRBV27; clone size: NA; CDR3 protein: CASSPQGLPSYNEQFF; CDR3 DNA: TGTGCCAGCAGTCCACAGGGTCTCCCCTCCTACAATGAGCAGTTCTTC
D gene: NA; J gene: TRBJ2-3; V gene: TRBV2; clone size: NA; CDR3 protein: CASSEGTGLTQYF; CDR3 DNA: TGTGCCAGCAGTGAAGGGACCGGGCTCACGCAGTATTTT
D gene: TRBD1; J gene: TRBJ2-7; V gene: TRBV6-5; clone size: NA; CDR3 protein: CASRKTGEQYF; CDR3 DNA: TGTGCCAGCAGAAAGACAGGGGAGCAGTACTTC
D gene: NA; J gene: TRBJ2-1; V gene: TRBV18; clone size: NA; CDR3 protein: CASSPMLTEGGGNEQFF; CDR3 DNA: TGTGCCAGCTCCCCAATGCTAACGGAGGGAGGTGGCAATGAGCAGTTCTTC
D gene: NA; J gene: TRBJ1-3; V gene: TRBV28; clone size: NA; CDR3 protein: CASSPSLSGNTIYF; CDR3 DNA: TGTGCCAGCAGCCCCAGCCTCTCTGGAAACACCATATATTTT
D gene: TRBD1; J gene: TRBJ2-2; V gene: TRBV19; clone size: NA; CDR3 protein: CASTPTPGQGLSGGGMNTGELFF; CDR3 DNA: TGTGCCAGTACCCCAACCCCGGGACAGGGGCTTAGTGGCGGGGGTATGAACACCGGGGAGCTGTTTTTT
D gene: TRBD1; J gene: TRBJ2-2; V gene: TRBV5-4; clone size: NA; CDR3 protein: CASRYRDRDTGELFF; CDR3 DNA: TGTGCCAGCAGATACCGGGACAGGGACACCGGGGAGCTGTTTTTT
D gene: TRBD1; J gene: TRBJ1-4; V gene: TRBV7-9; clone size: NA; CDR3 protein: CASSPGRAGGSEKLFF; CDR3 DNA: TGTGCCAGCAGCCCCGGAAGGGCAGGGGGCTCTGAAAAACTGTTTTTT
D gene: NA; J gene: TRBJ2-2; V gene: TRBV19; clone size: once; CDR3 protein: CASSIGQVNTGELFF; CDR3 DNA: TGTGCCAGTAGTATCGGCCAGGTGAACACCGGGGAGCTGTTTTTT
D gene: NA; J gene: TRBJ2-2; V gene: TRBV7-6; clone size: NA; CDR3 protein: CASSLGPASYTGELFF; CDR3 DNA: TGTGCCAGCAGCTTAGGGCCAGCTTCATACACCGGGGAGCTGTTTTTT
D gene: TRBD1; J gene: TRBJ2-7; V gene: TRBV5-4; clone size: NA; CDR3 protein: CASSPTGVYEQYF; CDR3 DNA: TGTGCCAGCAGTCCTACAGGGGTCTACGAGCAGTACTTC
D gene: NA; J gene: TRBJ2-1; V gene: TRBV4-1; clone size: NA; CDR3 protein: CASSQESPRAVISGPYNEQFF; CDR3 DNA: TGCGCCAGCAGCCAAGAATCGCCCAGGGCGGTGATTAGCGGACCCTACAATGAGCAGTTCTTC
D gene: NA; J gene: TRBJ1-2; V gene: TRBV19; clone size: NA; CDR3 protein: CASSIPPAGYTF; CDR3 DNA: TGTGCCAGTAGTATTCCCCCGGCTGGCTACACCTTC
D gene: NA; J gene: TRBJ2-3; V gene: TRBV6-6; clone size: NA; CDR3 protein: CASRKRREFMDTQYF; CDR3 DNA: TGTGCCAGCAGGAAACGGAGGGAGTTTATGGATACGCAGTATTTT
D gene: NA; J gene: TRBJ2-1; V gene: TRBV7-3; clone size: NA; CDR3 protein: CASGTGLEQFF; CDR3 DNA: TGTGCCAGCGGTACAGGGCTTGAGCAGTTCTTC
D gene: TRBD2; J gene: TRBJ2-2; V gene: TRBV5-1; clone size: NA; CDR3 protein: CASSLSLAGYTGELFF; CDR3 DNA: TGCGCCAGCAGCTTGTCACTAGCGGGTTATACCGGGGAGCTGTTTTTT
D gene: TRBD1; J gene: TRBJ1-1; V gene: TRBV28; clone size: NA; CDR3 protein: CASSLPTGGNTEAFF; CDR3 DNA: TGTGCCAGCAGTTTACCGACAGGGGGAAACACTGAAGCTTTCTTT
D gene: NA; J gene: TRBJ1-2; V gene: TRBV20-1; clone size: NA; CDR3 protein: CSHRGYTF; CDR3 DNA: TGCAGTCATAGGGGCTACACCTTC
D gene: TRBD2; J gene: TRBJ2-5; V gene: TRBV9; clone size: NA; CDR3 protein: CASSPSTVAGGLGSTQYF; CDR3 DNA: TGTGCCAGCAGCCCCTCGACGGTAGCGGGGGGGTTAGGTTCGACCCAGTACTTC
D gene: NA; J gene: TRBJ1-1; V gene: TRBV28; clone size: NA; CDR3 protein: CASSRGWNTEAFF; CDR3 DNA: TGTGCCAGCAGTAGGGGGTGGAACACTGAAGCTTTCTTT
D gene: NA; J gene: TRBJ2-5; V gene: TRBV10-3; clone size: NA; CDR3 protein: CATRLTETQYF; CDR3 DNA: TGTGCCACACGTTTGACGGAGACCCAGTACTTC
D gene: TRBD1; J gene: TRBJ2-7; V gene: TRBV5-1; clone size: NA; CDR3 protein: CASSLRTSGGYEQYF; CDR3 DNA: TGCGCCAGCAGCCTTAGGACTTCAGGGGGCTACGAGCAGTACTTC
D gene: NA; J gene: TRBJ1-1; V gene: TRBV7-9; clone size: NA; CDR3 protein: CASSLVDTEAFF; CDR3 DNA: TGTGCCAGCAGCTTAGTTGACACTGAAGCTTTCTTT
D gene: NA; J gene: TRBJ2-3; V gene: TRBV18; clone size: once; CDR3 protein: CASSPRASTDTQYF; CDR3 DNA: TGTGCCAGCTCACCGAGGGCTAGCACAGATACGCAGTATTTT
D gene: NA; J gene: TRBJ2-4; V gene: TRBV18; clone size: NA; CDR3 protein: CASSKGGDRNIQYF; CDR3 DNA: TGTGCCAGCTCAAAAGGGGGAGATAGAAACATTCAGTACTTC
D gene: NA; J gene: TRBJ2-1; V gene: TRBV11-3; clone size: NA; CDR3 protein: CASSSRYNEQFF; CDR3 DNA: TGTGCCAGCAGTTCTCGTTACAATGAGCAGTTCTTC
D gene: TRBD2; J gene: TRBJ2-7; V gene: TRBV15; clone size: NA; CDR3 protein: CATRGGSRYEQYF; CDR3 DNA: TGTGCCACCAGGGGAGGGAGCCGATACGAGCAGTACTTC
D gene: NA; J gene: TRBJ2-1; V gene: TRBV29-1; clone size: NA; CDR3 protein: CSVSRDQSYNEQFF; CDR3 DNA: TGCAGCGTTTCGCGGGACCAGTCCTACAATGAGCAGTTCTTC
D gene: NA; J gene: TRBJ1-5; V gene: TRBV15; clone size: NA; CDR3 protein: CATSRALIGASQPQHF; CDR3 DNA: TGTGCCACCAGCCGAGCGCTCATAGGGGCAAGCCAGCCCCAGCATTTT
D gene: TRBD1; J gene: TRBJ1-4; V gene: TRBV10-3; clone size: NA; CDR3 protein: CAISESTGSGEKLFF; CDR3 DNA: TGTGCCATCAGTGAGTCGACAGGGTCGGGCGAAAAACTGTTTTTT
D gene: NA; J gene: TRBJ2-3; V gene: TRBV5-4; clone size: NA; CDR3 protein: CASSLASRGSTDTQYF; CDR3 DNA: TGTGCCAGCAGCTTGGCGTCCCGCGGTAGCACAGATACGCAGTATTTT
D gene: NA; J gene: TRBJ1-5; V gene: TRBV19; clone size: NA; CDR3 protein: CASSIGPGSANQPQHF; CDR3 DNA: TGTGCCAGTAGTATCGGTCCGGGTTCGGCTAATCAGCCCCAGCATTTT
D gene: NA; J gene: TRBJ1-2; V gene: TRBV6-5; clone size: NA; CDR3 protein: CASSYAGRHYGYTF; CDR3 DNA: TGTGCCAGCAGTTACGCGGGACGGCACTATGGCTACACCTTC
D gene: NA; J gene: TRBJ2-7; V gene: TRBV28; clone size: once; CDR3 protein: CASSLTPYEQYF; CDR3 DNA: TGTGCCAGCAGTTTAACGCCCTACGAGCAGTACTTC
D gene: NA; J gene: TRBJ2-1; V gene: TRBV2; clone size: NA; CDR3 protein: CASSVEDTSYNEQFF; CDR3 DNA: TGTGCCAGCAGCGTAGAGGATACCTCCTACAATGAGCAGTTCTTC
D gene: NA; J gene: TRBJ1-1; V gene: TRBV5-1; clone size: NA; CDR3 protein: CASGDLNTEAFF; CDR3 DNA: TGCGCCAGCGGCGACCTGAACACTGAAGCTTTCTTT
D gene: NA; J gene: TRBJ1-4; V gene: TRBV18; clone size: NA; CDR3 protein: CASSDIRGLNEKLFF; CDR3 DNA: TGTGCCAGCTCAGATATCAGGGGACTTAATGAAAAACTGTTTTTT
D gene: NA; J gene: TRBJ2-4; V gene: TRBV28; clone size: NA; CDR3 protein: CASSLSGTIQYF; CDR3 DNA: TGTGCCAGCAGTTTGTCAGGGACCATTCAGTACTTC
D gene: NA; J gene: TRBJ1-2; V gene: TRBV18; clone size: NA; CDR3 protein: CASSRTAGTFSSYRGRGYTF; CDR3 DNA: TGTGCCAGCTCTCGCACCGCCGGGACCTTCTCGTCCTATCGGGGGCGTGGCTACACCTTC
D gene: NA; J gene: TRBJ2-7; V gene: TRBV7-9; clone size: NA; CDR3 protein: CASSLAQMGTGEQYF; CDR3 DNA: TGTGCCAGCAGCTTAGCCCAGATGGGTACGGGAGAGCAGTACTTC
D gene: TRBD2; J gene: TRBJ2-1; V gene: TRBV28; clone size: NA; CDR3 protein: CASSPPHLAGPWNEQFF; CDR3 DNA: TGTGCCAGCAGCCCCCCCCACTTAGCGGGCCCCTGGAATGAGCAGTTCTTC